Listed below are T cell receptor beta chains from one sample, sequenced in a study of T cells after yellow fever vaccination. One entry per CDR3 protein results from TCRdb running MiXCR on the 5' RACE reads. The data contain about 360,000 distinct CDR3 sequences, 6% to 8% of them singletons. The material was PBMCs, obtained 5 days after the yellow fever booster vaccination. All receptors come from a young man who received the YFV17D yellow fever vaccine. Each CDR3 is given with its conserved first and last residue. A D gene is named only where the DNA matches it firmly. A row's size may be missing; if present it is once, few, many or a size class.

J: TRBJ1-5; size: .; V: TRBV2; D: .; DNA: TGTGCCAGCATGGGTACAGACGACAAACAGATCAATCAGCCCCAGCATTTT; CDR3: CASMGTDDKQINQPQHF
J: TRBJ2-3; size: .; V: TRBV20-1; D: .; DNA: TGCAGTGCAAAGCTGGGCAGCCTACGAGATACGCAGTATTTT; CDR3: CSAKLGSLRDTQYF
J: TRBJ2-2; size: many; V: TRBV3-1; D: .; DNA: TGTGCCAGCAGCCCCGACCGATACACCGGGGAGCTGTTTTTT; CDR3: CASSPDRYTGELFF
J: TRBJ2-2; size: few; V: TRBV5-1; D: TRBD2; DNA: TGCGCCAGCAGCCCTGCCCCGACTAGCGCCAGAGGGGGGGAGCTGTTTTTT; CDR3: CASSPAPTSARGGELFF
J: TRBJ1-1; size: .; V: TRBV12-3/TRBV12-4; D: .; DNA: TGTGCCAGCAGTCCCGGGATCTCTGAAGCTTTCTTT; CDR3: CASSPGISEAFF
J: TRBJ2-5; size: few; V: TRBV12-3/TRBV12-4; D: .; DNA: TGTGCCAGCAGGGCCACTAGTGGGGAGACCCAGTACTTC; CDR3: CASRATSGETQYF
J: TRBJ2-1; size: many; V: TRBV5-1; D: TRBD2; DNA: TGCGCCAGCAGCTTAGGAGGGACTAGCGGGACCTACAATGAGCAGTTCTTC; CDR3: CASSLGGTSGTYNEQFF
J: TRBJ1-1; size: .; V: TRBV27; D: .; DNA: TGTGCCAGCAGTTTTAGCGGGGACACTGAAGCTTTCTTT; CDR3: CASSFSGDTEAFF
J: TRBJ2-3; size: .; V: TRBV19; D: TRBD2; DNA: TGTGCCAGTAGTACACAACCCGGTCGACTAGCGGCTGATACGCAGTATTTT; CDR3: CASSTQPGRLAADTQYF
J: TRBJ2-7; size: few; V: TRBV5-4; D: .; DNA: TGTGCCAGCAGTTTCTCCGGGACTCATACCTACGAGCAGTACTTC; CDR3: CASSFSGTHTYEQYF
J: TRBJ2-1; size: few; V: TRBV4-3; D: TRBD2; DNA: TGCGCCAGCAGCCAAACCCAATCACCTAGCGGGGTGTACAATGAGCAGTTCTTC; CDR3: CASSQTQSPSGVYNEQFF
J: TRBJ2-5; size: few; V: TRBV6-5; D: .; DNA: TGTGCCAGCAGTTACTCTGACAGAGAGACCCAGTACTTC; CDR3: CASSYSDRETQYF
J: TRBJ2-5; size: many; V: TRBV4-3; D: .; DNA: TGCGCCAGCAGCCAAGACGGGCCAGGGGAGGCCGGAGAGACCCAGTACTTC; CDR3: CASSQDGPGEAGETQYF
J: TRBJ2-4; size: .; V: TRBV6-1; D: .; DNA: TGTGCCAGCAGTACCAGGGGGGAAGCCAAAAACATTCAGTACTTC; CDR3: CASSTRGEAKNIQYF
J: TRBJ1-1; size: many; V: TRBV28; D: TRBD1; DNA: TGTGCCAGCAGTTCGGGACAGGGTTTGGGGACTGAAGCTTTCTTT; CDR3: CASSSGQGLGTEAFF
J: TRBJ2-7; size: few; V: TRBV9; D: .; DNA: TGTGCCAGCAGCGTAGCTGGGGGGTCAGGCTACGAGCAGTACTTC; CDR3: CASSVAGGSGYEQYF
J: TRBJ2-5; size: few; V: TRBV20-1; D: .; DNA: TGCAGTGCCACGCCAAGTAGCGCCCAAGAGACCCAGTACTTC; CDR3: CSATPSSAQETQYF
J: TRBJ2-1; size: few; V: TRBV7-2; D: .; DNA: TGTGCCAGCACAGTGTGGACGCACGCTAACGAGCAGTTCTTC; CDR3: CASTVWTHANEQFF
J: TRBJ2-3; size: .; V: TRBV30; D: .; DNA: TGTGCCTGGGGCCCCGGGAGTAGGCCCACAGATACGCAGTATTTT; CDR3: CAWGPGSRPTDTQYF
J: TRBJ2-5; size: many; V: TRBV29-1; D: .; DNA: TGCAGCGCCCGGGACCAACTCCAAGGGACCCAGTACTTC; CDR3: CSARDQLQGTQYF
J: TRBJ2-7; size: many; V: TRBV30; D: .; DNA: TGTGCCTTCCACCCCAGGGGAATAAGCGAGCAGTACTTC; CDR3: CAFHPRGISEQYF
J: TRBJ1-5; size: many; V: TRBV7-9; D: .; DNA: TGTGCCAGCAGCTTAGGAGGGGCTCAGCCCCAGCATTTT; CDR3: CASSLGGAQPQHF
J: TRBJ2-7; size: few; V: TRBV29-1; D: TRBD2; DNA: TGCAGCGTAGAGGGACTAGCGGGAGAGGTGCCTACCGAGCAGTACTTC; CDR3: CSVEGLAGEVPTEQYF
J: TRBJ1-1; size: .; V: TRBV6-6; D: TRBD1; DNA: TGTGCCACCCTAGGACAGGCTAACACTGAAGCTTTCTTT; CDR3: CATLGQANTEAFF
J: TRBJ2-1; size: .; V: TRBV20-1; D: TRBD2; DNA: TGCAGTGTAAATAGCGGGAGCTCCTACAATGAGCAGTTCTTC; CDR3: CSVNSGSSYNEQFF
J: TRBJ2-2; size: few; V: TRBV19; D: .; DNA: TGTGCCAGTAGTATTAGCATTGAGGCTTTCACCGGGGAGCTGTTTTTT; CDR3: CASSISIEAFTGELFF
J: TRBJ1-6; size: many; V: TRBV12-3/TRBV12-4; D: .; DNA: TGTGCCAGCAGACGGGGCTCAAATTCACCCCTCCACTTT; CDR3: CASRRGSNSPLHF
J: TRBJ2-6; size: .; V: TRBV29-1; D: .; DNA: TGCAGCCCGGAGGGGCCTGGGGCCAACGTCCTGACTTTC; CDR3: CSPEGPGANVLTF
J: TRBJ2-7; size: .; V: TRBV18; D: .; DNA: TGTGCCAGCTCACCATTCGAGGGAGTTTCCGAGCAGTACTTC; CDR3: CASSPFEGVSEQYF
J: TRBJ2-7; size: many; V: TRBV4-3; D: .; DNA: TGCGCCAGCAGCCAAGACAGGACAGAAAGCTACGAGCAGTACTTC; CDR3: CASSQDRTESYEQYF
J: TRBJ2-3; size: many; V: TRBV5-1; D: .; DNA: TGCGCCAGCAGCCCCTCACGGTCTAGTACAGATACGCAGTATTTT; CDR3: CASSPSRSSTDTQYF
J: TRBJ2-7; size: many; V: TRBV20-1; D: .; DNA: TGCAGTGCTAGACCGGGCGGGTACGAGCAGTACTTC; CDR3: CSARPGGYEQYF
J: TRBJ2-3; size: many; V: TRBV7-6; D: TRBD2; DNA: TGTGCCAGCAGCCCTAGCGGGACGGGTACGCAGTATTTT; CDR3: CASSPSGTGTQYF
J: TRBJ2-5; size: many; V: TRBV25-1; D: .; DNA: TGTGCCAGTCCCATCCCGCCGGTAGCGGTTCAAGAGACCCAGTACTTC; CDR3: CASPIPPVAVQETQYF
J: TRBJ2-1; size: many; V: TRBV30; D: .; DNA: TGTGCCTGGAGTAGCACTAGCTACAATGAGCAGTTCTTC; CDR3: CAWSSTSYNEQFF
J: TRBJ1-5; size: .; V: TRBV28; D: .; DNA: TGTGCCAGCAGTTTTAAGGGGCCAGTAGCCCAGCATTTT; CDR3: CASSFKGPVAQHF
J: TRBJ2-7; size: many; V: TRBV7-2; D: TRBD1; DNA: TGTGCCAGCAGCCCAATGGGGACAGGAGACTACGAGCAGTACTTC; CDR3: CASSPMGTGDYEQYF
J: TRBJ1-5; size: many; V: TRBV12-3/TRBV12-4; D: .; DNA: TGTGCCAGCAGTAGAGGAGATCAGCCCCAGCATTTT; CDR3: CASSRGDQPQHF
J: TRBJ2-1; size: many; V: TRBV5-1; D: TRBD2; DNA: TGCGCCAGCAGCCCGAGCCCTAGCGGAGACAATGAGCAGTTCTTC; CDR3: CASSPSPSGDNEQFF
J: TRBJ1-3; size: many; V: TRBV12-3/TRBV12-4; D: TRBD1; DNA: TGTGCCAGCAGTTGGGGACAGGGGGCGTCTGGAAACACCATATATTTT; CDR3: CASSWGQGASGNTIYF
J: TRBJ2-1; size: many; V: TRBV5-1; D: TRBD2; DNA: TGCGCCAGCAGCTTGGGGTCTAGCGGAGACAATGAGCAGTTCTTC; CDR3: CASSLGSSGDNEQFF
J: TRBJ2-7; size: many; V: TRBV7-2; D: TRBD2; DNA: TGTGCCAGCAGCTTAGACGTTGACGGGAGGAACGAGCAGTACTTC; CDR3: CASSLDVDGRNEQYF
J: TRBJ2-1; size: .; V: TRBV7-6; D: .; DNA: TGTGCCAGCAGCTCAAGGTTCGTTAATGAGCAGTTCTTC; CDR3: CASSSRFVNEQFF
J: TRBJ2-7; size: few; V: TRBV20-1; D: .; DNA: TGCAGTGCTAGCACCGGGCCCACCTCCTACGAGCAGTACTTC; CDR3: CSASTGPTSYEQYF
J: TRBJ1-6; size: few; V: TRBV7-2; D: TRBD1; DNA: TGTGCCAGCAGCTTACAGGGGGCGATGGGTTCACCCCTCCACTTT; CDR3: CASSLQGAMGSPLHF
J: TRBJ1-4; size: .; V: TRBV5-1; D: .; DNA: TGCGCCAGCAGCTTTTCTGGTGGAGGAGGCGTTGAAAAACTGTTTTTT; CDR3: CASSFSGGGGVEKLFF
J: TRBJ1-1; size: few; V: TRBV3-1; D: TRBD1; DNA: TGTGCCAGCAGCCAAGAAGGGGGCGAGGTCACTGAAGCTTTCTTT; CDR3: CASSQEGGEVTEAFF
J: TRBJ1-2; size: few; V: TRBV5-6; D: .; DNA: TGTGCCAGCAGCTTGTATTCGTCTTTAAGGGGTGGCTACACCTTC; CDR3: CASSLYSSLRGGYTF
J: TRBJ2-7; size: many; V: TRBV21-1; D: .; DNA: TGTGCCAGCAGCCACTACGAGCAGTACTTC; CDR3: CASSHYEQYF
J: TRBJ2-3; size: .; V: TRBV7-3; D: .; DNA: TGTGCCAGCAGGGGCGCGGGAGATACGCAGTATTTT; CDR3: CASRGAGDTQYF
J: TRBJ2-4; size: few; V: TRBV11-2; D: TRBD2; DNA: TGTGCCAGCAGCTTAGTGGGACTAGCGGTCTTACCCGGGGGAAACATTCAGTACTTC; CDR3: CASSLVGLAVLPGGNIQYF